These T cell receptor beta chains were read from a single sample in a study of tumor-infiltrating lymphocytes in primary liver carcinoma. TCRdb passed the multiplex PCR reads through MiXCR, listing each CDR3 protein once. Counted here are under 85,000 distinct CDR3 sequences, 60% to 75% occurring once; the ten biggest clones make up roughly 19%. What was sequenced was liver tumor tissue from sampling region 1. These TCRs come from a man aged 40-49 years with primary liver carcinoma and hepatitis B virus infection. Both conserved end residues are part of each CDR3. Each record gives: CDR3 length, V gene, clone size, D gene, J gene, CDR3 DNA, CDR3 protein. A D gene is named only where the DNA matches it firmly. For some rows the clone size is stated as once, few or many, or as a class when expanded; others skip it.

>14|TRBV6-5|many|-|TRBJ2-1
TGTGCCAGCAGTTACAAACGGGCGGACAATGAGCAGTTCTTC
CASSYKRADNEQFF
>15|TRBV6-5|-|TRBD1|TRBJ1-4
TGTGCCAGCAGTTACATGACAGGGCCAGATGAAATACTGTTTTTT
CASSYMTGPDEILFF
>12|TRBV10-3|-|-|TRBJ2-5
TGTACCATCAGTGCTAAGTTGGAGACCCAGTACTTC
CTISAKLETQYF
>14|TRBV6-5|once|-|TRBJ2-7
TGTGCCAACAGTCCCTATGGTCGTGTTAACGAGCAGTACTTC
CANSPYGRVNEQYF
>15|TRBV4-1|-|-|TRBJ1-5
TGCACCAGCAGCAGAGGAGGTGGGGACGGCCAGCCCCAGCATTTT
CTSSRGGGDGQPQHF
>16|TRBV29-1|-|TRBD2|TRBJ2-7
TGCGGCGTTGAAGCCCTGGGACTAGCGGGAGGGGTCGAGCAATACTTC
CGVEALGLAGGVEQYF
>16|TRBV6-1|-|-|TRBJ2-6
TGTGCCGCAACGAGGGGCAGGACGAGAGGGACCAACGTCCTGATTTTC
CAATRGRTRGTNVLIF
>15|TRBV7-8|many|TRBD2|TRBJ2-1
TGTGCCAGCAGCCGCGGGACTAGCGGTTACAATGAGCAGTTCTTC
CASSRGTSGYNEQFF
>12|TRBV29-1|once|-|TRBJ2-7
TGCAGCTTCTTCACGGTCTCCTACGATCAGTACTTC
CSFFTVSYDQYF
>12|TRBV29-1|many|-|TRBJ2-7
TGCAGCTTCCTCACGGTCTCCTACGAGCAGTACTTC
CSFLTVSYEQYF
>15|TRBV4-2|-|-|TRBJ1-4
TGTGCCAACAGCCAAGACCAGGGGTTCAGTGAAAAACTGTTTTTT
CANSQDQGFSEKLFF
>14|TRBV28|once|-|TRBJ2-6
TGTGCCAGCATTGGCAGGCCTGGGGCCAACGCCCTTACTTTC
CASIGRPGANALTF
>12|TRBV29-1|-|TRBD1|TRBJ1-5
TGCAGCGCTCGAGAGGGGGCCGCGCCCCAGCATTTT
CSAREGAAPQHF
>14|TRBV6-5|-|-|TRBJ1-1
TGTGCCAACAGCTTGGAGGGAGCGAACACTGAAGCTTTCTTT
CANSLEGANTEAFF
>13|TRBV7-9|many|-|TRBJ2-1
TGTGCCAGCAGCTTAGCATTGGGTAGGGAGCAGTTCTTC
CASSLALGREQFF
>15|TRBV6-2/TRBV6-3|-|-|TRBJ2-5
TGTGCCAGCAGTTACACTCCTGGGCCGTCGGGGAGCCAGTACTTC
CASSYTPGPSGSQYF
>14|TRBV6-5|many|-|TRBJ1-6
TGTGCCAGCAGTTACGGGGGTACTAATTCACCCCTCCACTTT
CASSYGGTNSPLHF